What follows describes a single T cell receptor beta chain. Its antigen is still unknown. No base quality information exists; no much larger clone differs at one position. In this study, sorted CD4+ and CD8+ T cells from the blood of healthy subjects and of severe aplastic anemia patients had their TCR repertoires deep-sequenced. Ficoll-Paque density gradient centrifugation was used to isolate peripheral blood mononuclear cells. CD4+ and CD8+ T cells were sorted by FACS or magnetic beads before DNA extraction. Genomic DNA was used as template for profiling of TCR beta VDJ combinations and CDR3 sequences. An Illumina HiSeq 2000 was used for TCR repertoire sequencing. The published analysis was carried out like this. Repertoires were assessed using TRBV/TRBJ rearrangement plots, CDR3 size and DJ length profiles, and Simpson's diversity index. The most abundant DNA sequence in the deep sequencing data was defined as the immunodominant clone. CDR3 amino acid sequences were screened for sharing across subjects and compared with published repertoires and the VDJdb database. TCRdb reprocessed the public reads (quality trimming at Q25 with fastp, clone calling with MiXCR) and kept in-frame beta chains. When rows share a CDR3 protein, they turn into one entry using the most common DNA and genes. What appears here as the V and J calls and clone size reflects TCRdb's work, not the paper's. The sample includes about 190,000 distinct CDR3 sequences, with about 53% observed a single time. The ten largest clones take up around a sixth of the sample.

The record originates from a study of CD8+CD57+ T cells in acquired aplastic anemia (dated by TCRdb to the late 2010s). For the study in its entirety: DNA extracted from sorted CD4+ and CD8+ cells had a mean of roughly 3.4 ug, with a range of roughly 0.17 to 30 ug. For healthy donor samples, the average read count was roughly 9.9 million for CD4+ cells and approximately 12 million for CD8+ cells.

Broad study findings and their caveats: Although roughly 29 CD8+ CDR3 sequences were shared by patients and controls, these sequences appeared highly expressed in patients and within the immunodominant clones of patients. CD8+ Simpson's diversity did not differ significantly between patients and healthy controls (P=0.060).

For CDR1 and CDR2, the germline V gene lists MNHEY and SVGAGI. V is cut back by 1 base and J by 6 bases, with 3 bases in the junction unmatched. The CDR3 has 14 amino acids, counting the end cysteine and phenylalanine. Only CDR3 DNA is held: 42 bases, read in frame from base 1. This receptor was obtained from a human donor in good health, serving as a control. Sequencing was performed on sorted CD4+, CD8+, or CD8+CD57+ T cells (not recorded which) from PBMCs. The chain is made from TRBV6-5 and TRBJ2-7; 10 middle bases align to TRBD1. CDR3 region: CASSYFGQGGEQYF. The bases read TGTGCCAGCAGTTACTTCGGACAGGGGGGCGAGCAGTACTTC.